The rows below give T cell receptor beta chains drawn from one sample of a study of long-term antiretroviral therapy in people with HIV. The table came from immunoSEQ multiplex PCR; TCRdb's copy has only in-frame clones and leaves some out. The profile shows 15,000 to 20,000 clones, more than 65% of them singletons. Source: unsorted PBMCs, taken at the start of antiretroviral therapy, before treatment. These receptors all stem from a man younger than 35 with HIV. The CDR3 runs from the conserved cysteine through the conserved F or W. D genes are given only for firm matches. The size of a clone is reported for some rows only, either as once, few or many, or as a class for expanded clones.

clone_size: once
d_call: TRBD1
j_call: TRBJ2-1
v_call: TRBV6-1
cdr3_nt: TGTGCCAGCAGTGCGGAGACAGGGGGCTACAATGAGCAGTTCTTC
cdr3_aa: CASSAETGGYNEQFF

clone_size: once
d_call: NA
j_call: TRBJ2-7
v_call: TRBV2
cdr3_nt: TGTGCCAGCAGTGAAGATCTGGACAGTCCTTCCTACGAGCAGTACTTC
cdr3_aa: CASSEDLDSPSYEQYF

clone_size: NA
d_call: NA
j_call: TRBJ2-7
v_call: TRBV2
cdr3_nt: TGTGCCAGCAGTGATGCCAGGTCTTACGAGCAGTACTTC
cdr3_aa: CASSDARSYEQYF

clone_size: NA
d_call: NA
j_call: TRBJ2-5
v_call: TRBV27
cdr3_nt: TGTGCCAGCAGTTCCATACCCAGTCAGTCCAAGACCCAGTACTTC
cdr3_aa: CASSSIPSQSKTQYF

clone_size: once
d_call: TRBD1
j_call: TRBJ2-7
v_call: TRBV27
cdr3_nt: TGTGCCAGCAGTTCTAAACCAACGACAGGGGGGAGTCCCTACGAGCAGTACTTC
cdr3_aa: CASSSKPTTGGSPYEQYF

clone_size: once
d_call: TRBD1
j_call: TRBJ2-7
v_call: TRBV7-2
cdr3_nt: TGTGCCAGCAGCTCCCTGGACAGGTTGGACGAGCAGTACTTC
cdr3_aa: CASSSLDRLDEQYF

clone_size: NA
d_call: TRBD1
j_call: TRBJ2-4
v_call: TRBV28
cdr3_nt: TGTGCCAGCAGTTCAGACAGGGCTGAAAACATTCAGTACTTC
cdr3_aa: CASSSDRAENIQYF

clone_size: NA
d_call: NA
j_call: TRBJ2-7
v_call: TRBV5-1
cdr3_nt: TGCGCCAGCAGCTTGGAAGCGGCACCTGGCGAGCAGTACTTC
cdr3_aa: CASSLEAAPGEQYF

clone_size: NA
d_call: NA
j_call: TRBJ2-7
v_call: TRBV4-1
cdr3_nt: TGCGCCAGCAGCCAAGATTTCGACGAGCGGGCCTCCTACGAGCAGTACTTC
cdr3_aa: CASSQDFDERASYEQYF

clone_size: NA
d_call: NA
j_call: TRBJ2-3
v_call: TRBV20-1
cdr3_nt: TGCAGTGCTGAATTCAGTCATACGCAGTATTTT
cdr3_aa: CSAEFSHTQYF

clone_size: NA
d_call: TRBD2
j_call: TRBJ2-4
v_call: TRBV12-5
cdr3_nt: TGTGCTAGTGGCGGACTAGCGTTAGCCAAAAACATTCAGTACTTC
cdr3_aa: CASGGLALAKNIQYF

clone_size: NA
d_call: TRBD1
j_call: TRBJ2-2
v_call: TRBV4-3
cdr3_nt: TGCGCCAGCAGCCAAAATCCAGGGGGCAACACCGGGGAGCTGTTTTTT
cdr3_aa: CASSQNPGGNTGELFF

clone_size: NA
d_call: NA
j_call: TRBJ2-3
v_call: TRBV5-5
cdr3_nt: TGTGCCAGCAGCACCGGGTTCGGTCCAGATACGCAGTATTTT
cdr3_aa: CASSTGFGPDTQYF

clone_size: once
d_call: TRBD1
j_call: TRBJ1-2
v_call: TRBV6-1
cdr3_nt: TGTGCCAGCAGTGAATTTGGGCAGGGGGTAGGTGGCTACACCTTC
cdr3_aa: CASSEFGQGVGGYTF

clone_size: NA
d_call: TRBD1
j_call: TRBJ2-3
v_call: TRBV11-2
cdr3_nt: TGTGCCTCCAGGGGGCTAACAGATACGCAGTATTTT
cdr3_aa: CASRGLTDTQYF

clone_size: NA
d_call: NA
j_call: TRBJ2-5
v_call: TRBV29-1
cdr3_nt: TGCAGCGTTGGGGGCCCGGGGGAGACCCAGTACTTC
cdr3_aa: CSVGGPGETQYF

clone_size: NA
d_call: NA
j_call: TRBJ2-1
v_call: TRBV19
cdr3_nt: TGTGCCAGTAGTATCGGGCCCCTTCCCTACAATGAGCAGTTCTTC
cdr3_aa: CASSIGPLPYNEQFF

clone_size: NA
d_call: NA
j_call: TRBJ1-1
v_call: TRBV5-5
cdr3_nt: TGTGCCAGCAGCTTTCATCCCCCGACAGGAGCCGCCCGGAGTGAAGCTTTCTTT
cdr3_aa: CASSFHPPTGAARSEAFF

clone_size: NA
d_call: TRBD1
j_call: TRBJ1-2
v_call: TRBV28
cdr3_nt: TGTGCCACAAGGGGGACAGCCCTTTATGGCTACACCTTC
cdr3_aa: CATRGTALYGYTF

clone_size: once
d_call: NA
j_call: TRBJ2-3
v_call: TRBV28
cdr3_nt: TGTGCCAGCAGTTTATCCCTCTCAGGGGCAGATACGCAGTATTTT
cdr3_aa: CASSLSLSGADTQYF

clone_size: NA
d_call: NA
j_call: TRBJ2-3
v_call: TRBV18
cdr3_nt: TGTGCCAGCTCGCCCGGGATCCGCACAGATACGCAGTATTTT
cdr3_aa: CASSPGIRTDTQYF

clone_size: NA
d_call: NA
j_call: TRBJ1-4
v_call: TRBV4-2
cdr3_nt: TGTGCCAGCAGCCCAATTGCGGGGAATGAAAAACTGTTTTTT
cdr3_aa: CASSPIAGNEKLFF

clone_size: NA
d_call: NA
j_call: TRBJ1-1
v_call: TRBV18
cdr3_nt: TGTGCCAGCTCACCATCAGGGAACACTGAAGCTTTCTTT
cdr3_aa: CASSPSGNTEAFF

clone_size: NA
d_call: NA
j_call: TRBJ1-1
v_call: TRBV7-9
cdr3_nt: TGTGCCAGCAGCTTTGTTAGTGAAGCTTTCTTT
cdr3_aa: CASSFVSEAFF

clone_size: NA
d_call: TRBD1
j_call: TRBJ1-2
v_call: TRBV27
cdr3_nt: TGTGCCAGCAGCGCGACAGGGTCTATCGGCTACACCTTC
cdr3_aa: CASSATGSIGYTF

clone_size: NA
d_call: NA
j_call: TRBJ2-6
v_call: TRBV19
cdr3_nt: TGTGCCAGTAGTACTACCCCCCCTGGGGCCAACGTCCTGACTTTC
cdr3_aa: CASSTTPPGANVLTF

clone_size: few
d_call: NA
j_call: TRBJ2-7
v_call: TRBV28
cdr3_nt: TGTGCCAGCAGTTCCCCCGGGGACTACGAGCAGTACTTC
cdr3_aa: CASSSPGDYEQYF

clone_size: NA
d_call: NA
j_call: TRBJ2-1
v_call: TRBV2
cdr3_nt: TGTGCCAGCAGTGTTGGCAGTACCTACAATGAGCAGTTCTTC
cdr3_aa: CASSVGSTYNEQFF

clone_size: NA
d_call: TRBD1
j_call: TRBJ2-3
v_call: TRBV6-5
cdr3_nt: TGTGCTACCAGCCTGGGACAGGGAAACATAGATACGCAGTATTTT
cdr3_aa: CATSLGQGNIDTQYF

clone_size: NA
d_call: NA
j_call: TRBJ2-3
v_call: TRBV14
cdr3_nt: TGTGCCAGCAGCCCCGGGTTACTCACAGATACGCAGTATTTT
cdr3_aa: CASSPGLLTDTQYF

clone_size: NA
d_call: NA
j_call: TRBJ2-1
v_call: TRBV27
cdr3_nt: TGTGCCAGCAGTTTTCACGTAAGAGACAATGAGCAGTTCTTC
cdr3_aa: CASSFHVRDNEQFF

clone_size: few
d_call: TRBD2
j_call: TRBJ2-7
v_call: TRBV7-2
cdr3_nt: TGTGCCAGCAGCTCTCTAGCGGGAGCCTACGAGCAGTACTTC
cdr3_aa: CASSSLAGAYEQYF

clone_size: once
d_call: TRBD1
j_call: TRBJ1-1
v_call: TRBV7-9
cdr3_nt: TGTGCCAGCAGCCCCGACCGGGACAGGGTTGCTTTCTTT
cdr3_aa: CASSPDRDRVAFF

clone_size: NA
d_call: NA
j_call: TRBJ1-1
v_call: TRBV29-1
cdr3_nt: TGCAGCGTGGCATCGAACACTGAAGCTTTCTTT
cdr3_aa: CSVASNTEAFF

clone_size: NA
d_call: NA
j_call: TRBJ2-7
v_call: TRBV2
cdr3_nt: TGTGCCAGCAGTGAGGTTTGGGGTCATTCCTACGAGCAGTACTTC
cdr3_aa: CASSEVWGHSYEQYF

clone_size: NA
d_call: TRBD2
j_call: TRBJ2-1
v_call: TRBV4-3
cdr3_nt: TGCGCCAGCAGCTTAAGCGGGAGTGGCAACAATGAGCAGTTCTTC
cdr3_aa: CASSLSGSGNNEQFF

clone_size: NA
d_call: TRBD1
j_call: TRBJ2-7
v_call: TRBV5-1
cdr3_nt: TGCGCCAGCAGCCCCGGACGGGACAGGGTTGGGTGGTACGAGCAGTACTTC
cdr3_aa: CASSPGRDRVGWYEQYF

clone_size: NA
d_call: NA
j_call: TRBJ2-7
v_call: TRBV25-1
cdr3_nt: TGTGCCAGCAGTGGCAGGGTCTACGAGCAGTACTTC
cdr3_aa: CASSGRVYEQYF

clone_size: few
d_call: NA
j_call: TRBJ1-5
v_call: TRBV28
cdr3_nt: TGTGCCAGCATTCAGGGAGGGGATAGCAATCAGCCCCAGCATTTT
cdr3_aa: CASIQGGDSNQPQHF

clone_size: medium-sized
d_call: TRBD2
j_call: TRBJ2-1
v_call: TRBV7-3
cdr3_nt: TGTGCCAGCAGCTTAACAGGCGGGAGGGCCTTAAATGAGCAGTTCTTC
cdr3_aa: CASSLTGGRALNEQFF

clone_size: NA
d_call: NA
j_call: TRBJ1-1
v_call: TRBV7-9
cdr3_nt: TGTGCCAGCAGCTTAGGAGAGAGGGAATGGGGAACTGAAGCTTTCTTT
cdr3_aa: CASSLGEREWGTEAFF

clone_size: NA
d_call: TRBD2
j_call: TRBJ2-1
v_call: TRBV7-6
cdr3_nt: TGTGCCAGCAGCTTAGAGTCCAGCGGGAGTCCCAATGAGCAGTTCTTC
cdr3_aa: CASSLESSGSPNEQFF

clone_size: NA
d_call: NA
j_call: TRBJ1-5
v_call: TRBV19
cdr3_nt: TGTGCCAGTAGTATGAAGCCCCAGCATTTT
cdr3_aa: CASSMKPQHF

clone_size: NA
d_call: TRBD1
j_call: TRBJ2-7
v_call: TRBV30
cdr3_nt: TGTGCCTGGAAGGGGGCCTTGATTGTCGGGGAGCAGTACTTC
cdr3_aa: CAWKGALIVGEQYF

clone_size: NA
d_call: NA
j_call: TRBJ2-1
v_call: TRBV18
cdr3_nt: TGTGCCAGCTCACTTTATCGCCAGCGAAACAATGAGCAGTTCTTC
cdr3_aa: CASSLYRQRNNEQFF

clone_size: NA
d_call: NA
j_call: TRBJ1-2
v_call: TRBV28
cdr3_nt: TGTGCCAGCACCGGAGGCGAGTCGGGGATCGGTGGCTACACCTTC
cdr3_aa: CASTGGESGIGGYTF

clone_size: once
d_call: NA
j_call: TRBJ1-1
v_call: TRBV5-4
cdr3_nt: TGTGCCAGCAGCCGACCCCAGGAGGCGCGAGGAGCTTTCTTT
cdr3_aa: CASSRPQEARGAFF

clone_size: NA
d_call: NA
j_call: TRBJ2-7
v_call: TRBV4-2
cdr3_nt: TGTGCCAGCAGCCCACGCGGATGGACGTCCGATGACGAGCAGTACTTC
cdr3_aa: CASSPRGWTSDDEQYF

clone_size: NA
d_call: NA
j_call: TRBJ1-5
v_call: TRBV5-1
cdr3_nt: TGCGCCAGCAGCTTGGGAGTGAATCAGCCCCAGCATTTT
cdr3_aa: CASSLGVNQPQHF

clone_size: NA
d_call: NA
j_call: TRBJ1-2
v_call: TRBV23-1
cdr3_nt: TGCGCCAGCCTGAATTCTCGGGACCTAAATGGCTACACCTTC
cdr3_aa: CASLNSRDLNGYTF

clone_size: once
d_call: NA
j_call: TRBJ2-1
v_call: TRBV28
cdr3_nt: TGTGCCAGCAGTTTAATCGGGGGCCAAAACAATGAGCAGTTCTTC
cdr3_aa: CASSLIGGQNNEQFF

clone_size: NA
d_call: TRBD2
j_call: TRBJ2-7
v_call: TRBV18
cdr3_nt: TGTGCCAGCTCACCGTATTCTCCGGGAGGGGGATACGAGCAGTACTTC
cdr3_aa: CASSPYSPGGGYEQYF

clone_size: NA
d_call: NA
j_call: TRBJ1-2
v_call: TRBV9
cdr3_nt: TGTGCCAGCACCCCTGGGGCTGGGACTAACTATGGCTACACCTTC
cdr3_aa: CASTPGAGTNYGYTF

clone_size: NA
d_call: TRBD2
j_call: TRBJ2-7
v_call: TRBV7-2
cdr3_nt: TGTGCCAGCAGCTTGTCGGGAGGGCCTTACGAGCAGTACTTC
cdr3_aa: CASSLSGGPYEQYF

clone_size: NA
d_call: TRBD1
j_call: TRBJ2-7
v_call: TRBV2
cdr3_nt: TGTGCCAGCAACTCCGGGACAGGAGGCTACGAGCAGTACTTC
cdr3_aa: CASNSGTGGYEQYF

clone_size: NA
d_call: NA
j_call: TRBJ2-7
v_call: TRBV28
cdr3_nt: TGTGCCAGCAGTTTAGGCCGAGCCTACGAGCAGTACTTC
cdr3_aa: CASSLGRAYEQYF

clone_size: NA
d_call: NA
j_call: TRBJ2-7
v_call: TRBV5-1
cdr3_nt: TGCGCCAGCAGCTTGGGATCAGGTGAGCAGTACTTC
cdr3_aa: CASSLGSGEQYF